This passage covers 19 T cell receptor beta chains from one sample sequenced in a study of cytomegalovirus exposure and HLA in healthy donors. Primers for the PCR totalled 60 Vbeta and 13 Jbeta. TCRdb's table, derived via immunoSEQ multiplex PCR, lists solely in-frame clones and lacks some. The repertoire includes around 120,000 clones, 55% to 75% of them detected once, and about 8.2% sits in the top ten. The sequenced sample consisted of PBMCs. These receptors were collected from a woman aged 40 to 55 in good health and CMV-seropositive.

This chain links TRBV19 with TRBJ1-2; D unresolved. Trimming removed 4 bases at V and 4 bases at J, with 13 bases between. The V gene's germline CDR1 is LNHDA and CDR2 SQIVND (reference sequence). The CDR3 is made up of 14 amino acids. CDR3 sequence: CASSNPPAGYGYTF. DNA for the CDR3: TGTGCCAGTAGTAACCCTCCCGCGGGCTATGGCTACACCTTC.

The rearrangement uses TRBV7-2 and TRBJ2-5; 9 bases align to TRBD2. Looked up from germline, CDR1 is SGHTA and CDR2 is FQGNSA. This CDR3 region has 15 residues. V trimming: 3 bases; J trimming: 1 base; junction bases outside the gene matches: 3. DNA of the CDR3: TGTGCCAGCAGCTTCCAGCGGGGGGCCCAAGAGACCCAGTACTTC. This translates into CASSFQRGAQETQYF.

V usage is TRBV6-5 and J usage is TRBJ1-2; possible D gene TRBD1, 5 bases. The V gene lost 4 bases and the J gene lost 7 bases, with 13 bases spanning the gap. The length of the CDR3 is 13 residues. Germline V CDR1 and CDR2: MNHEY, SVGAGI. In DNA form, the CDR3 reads TGTGCCAGCAGTTCCAGCAGGGTGGCTGGCTACACCTTC. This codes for CASSSSRVAGYTF.

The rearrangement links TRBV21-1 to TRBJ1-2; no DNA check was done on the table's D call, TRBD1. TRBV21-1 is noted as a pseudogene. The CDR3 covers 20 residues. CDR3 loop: CASSKRSGPGRQGVNYGYTF. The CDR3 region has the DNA TGTGCCAGCAGCAAAAGATCAGGGCCAGGTCGACAGGGGGTGAACTATGGCTACACCTTC.

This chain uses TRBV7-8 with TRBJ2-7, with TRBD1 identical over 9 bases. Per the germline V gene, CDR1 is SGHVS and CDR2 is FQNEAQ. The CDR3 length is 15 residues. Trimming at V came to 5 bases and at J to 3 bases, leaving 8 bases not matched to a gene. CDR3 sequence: CASSPHGTGIYEQYF. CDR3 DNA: TGTGCCAGCAGCCCGCACGGGACAGGGATCTACGAGCAGTACTTC.

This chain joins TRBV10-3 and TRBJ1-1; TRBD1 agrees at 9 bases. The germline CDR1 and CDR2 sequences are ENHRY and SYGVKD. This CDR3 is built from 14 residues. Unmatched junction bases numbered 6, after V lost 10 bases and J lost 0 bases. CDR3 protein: CATGRDRVNTEAFF. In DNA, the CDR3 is TGTGCCACCGGACGGGACAGGGTGAACACTGAAGCTTTCTTT.

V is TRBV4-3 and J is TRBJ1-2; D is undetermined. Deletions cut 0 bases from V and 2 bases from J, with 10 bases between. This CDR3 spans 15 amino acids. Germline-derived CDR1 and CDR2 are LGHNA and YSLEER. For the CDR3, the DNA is TGCGCCAGCAGCCAAGATCCGGGATCGAACTATGGCTACACCTTC. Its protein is CASSQDPGSNYGYTF.

The CDR3 nucleotides are TGCGCCAGCAGCTCGCAGGATTTAAACACTGAAGCTTTCTTT. Translation gives CASSSQDLNTEAFF. V gene TRBV5-1 combines with J gene TRBJ1-1; D not resolved. The V end lost 3 bases, the J end lost 2 bases, and 11 bases lay between the germline ends. Germline-derived CDR1 and CDR2 are SGHRS and YFSETQ. The CDR3 has 14 amino acids. The full variable domain, its missing parts supplied by reference TRBV5-1 and TRBJ1-1, is KAGVTQTPRYLIKTRGQQVTLSCSPISGHRSVSWYQQTPGQGLQFLFEYFSETQRNKGNFPGRFSGRQFSNSRSEMNVSTLELGDSALYLCASSSQDLNTEAFFGQGTRLTVV.

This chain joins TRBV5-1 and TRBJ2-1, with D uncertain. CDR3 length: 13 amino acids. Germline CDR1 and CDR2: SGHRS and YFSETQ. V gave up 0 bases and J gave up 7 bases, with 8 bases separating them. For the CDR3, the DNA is TGCGCCAGCAGCTTGGCGGTGGAGAATGAGCAGTTCTTC. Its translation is CASSLAVENEQFF. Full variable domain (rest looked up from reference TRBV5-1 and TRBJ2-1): KAGVTQTPRYLIKTRGQQVTLSCSPISGHRSVSWYQQTPGQGLQFLFEYFSETQRNKGNFPGRFSGRQFSNSRSEMNVSTLELGDSALYLCASSLAVENEQFFGPGTRLTVL.

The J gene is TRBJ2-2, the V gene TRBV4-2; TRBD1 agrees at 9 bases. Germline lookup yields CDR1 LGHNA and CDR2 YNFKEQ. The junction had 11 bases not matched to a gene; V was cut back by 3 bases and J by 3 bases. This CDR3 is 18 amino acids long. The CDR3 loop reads CASSHNLQGAPDTGELFF. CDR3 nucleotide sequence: TGTGCCAGCAGCCATAACCTACAGGGGGCGCCGGACACCGGGGAGCTGTTTTTT.

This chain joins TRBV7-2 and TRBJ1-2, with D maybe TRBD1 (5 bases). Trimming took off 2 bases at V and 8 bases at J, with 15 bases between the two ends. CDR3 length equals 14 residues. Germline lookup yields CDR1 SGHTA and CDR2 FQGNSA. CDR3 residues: CASSLSGNLRGYTF. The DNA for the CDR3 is TGTGCCAGCAGCTTATCAGGGAATTTGAGGGGCTACACCTTC.

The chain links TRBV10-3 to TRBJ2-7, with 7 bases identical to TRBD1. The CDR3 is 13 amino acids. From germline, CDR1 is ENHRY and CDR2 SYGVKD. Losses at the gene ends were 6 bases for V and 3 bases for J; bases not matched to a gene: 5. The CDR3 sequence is CAIRLGQNYEQYF. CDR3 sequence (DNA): TGTGCCATCAGGTTGGGACAGAACTACGAGCAGTACTTC.

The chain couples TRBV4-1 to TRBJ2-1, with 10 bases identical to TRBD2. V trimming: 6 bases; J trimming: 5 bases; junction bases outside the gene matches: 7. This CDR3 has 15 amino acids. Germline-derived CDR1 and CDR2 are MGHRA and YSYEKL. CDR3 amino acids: CASSRSGGDHNEQFF. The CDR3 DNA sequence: TGCGCCAGCAGTAGGAGCGGGGGGGATCACAATGAGCAGTTCTTC.

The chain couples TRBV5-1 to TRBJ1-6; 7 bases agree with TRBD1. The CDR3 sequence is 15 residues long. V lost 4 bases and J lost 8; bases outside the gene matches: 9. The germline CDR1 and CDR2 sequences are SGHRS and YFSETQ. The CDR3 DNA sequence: TGCGCCAGCAGCCCCGCGACAGGGAGTGATTCACCCCTCCACTTT. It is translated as CASSPATGSDSPLHF.

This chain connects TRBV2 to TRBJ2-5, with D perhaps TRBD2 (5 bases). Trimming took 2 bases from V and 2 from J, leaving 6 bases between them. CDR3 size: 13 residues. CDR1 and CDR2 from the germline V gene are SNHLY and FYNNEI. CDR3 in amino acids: CASSELAQETQYF. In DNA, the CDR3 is TGTGCCAGCAGTGAACTAGCACAAGAGACCCAGTACTTC.

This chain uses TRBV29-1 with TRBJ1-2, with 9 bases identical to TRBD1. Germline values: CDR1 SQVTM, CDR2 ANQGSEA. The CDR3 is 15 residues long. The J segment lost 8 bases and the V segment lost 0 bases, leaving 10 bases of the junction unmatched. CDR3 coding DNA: TGCAGCGTTGAAGAGCGAAACAGGGGGCCGTGGGGCTACACCTTC. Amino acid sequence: CSVEERNRGPWGYTF.

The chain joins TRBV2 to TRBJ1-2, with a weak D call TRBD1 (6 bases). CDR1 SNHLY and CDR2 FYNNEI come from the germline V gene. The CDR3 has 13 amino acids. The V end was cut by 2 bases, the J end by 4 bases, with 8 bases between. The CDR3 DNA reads TGTGCCAGCAGTGAAAGGGGGGGCTATGGCTACACCTTC. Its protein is CASSERGGYGYTF.

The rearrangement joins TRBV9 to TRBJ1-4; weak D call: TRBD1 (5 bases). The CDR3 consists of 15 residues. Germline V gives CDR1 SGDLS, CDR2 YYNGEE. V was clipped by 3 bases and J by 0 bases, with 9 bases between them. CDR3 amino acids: CASSGTFATNEKLFF. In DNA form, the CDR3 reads TGTGCCAGCAGCGGGACATTTGCAACTAATGAAAAACTGTTTTTT. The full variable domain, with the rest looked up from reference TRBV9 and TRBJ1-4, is DSGVTQTPKHLITATGQRVTLRCSPRSGDLSVYWYQQSLDQGLQFLIQYYNGEERAKGNILERFSAQQFPDLHSELNLSSLELGDSALYFCASSGTFATNEKLFFGSGTQLSVL.

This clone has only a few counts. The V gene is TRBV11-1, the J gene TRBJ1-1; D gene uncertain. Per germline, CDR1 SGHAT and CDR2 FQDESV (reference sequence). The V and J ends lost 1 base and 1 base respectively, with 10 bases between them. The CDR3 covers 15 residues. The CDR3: CASSLGVSGNTEAFF. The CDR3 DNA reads TGTGCCAGCAGCTTAGGCGTTTCAGGGAACACTGAAGCTTTCTTT.